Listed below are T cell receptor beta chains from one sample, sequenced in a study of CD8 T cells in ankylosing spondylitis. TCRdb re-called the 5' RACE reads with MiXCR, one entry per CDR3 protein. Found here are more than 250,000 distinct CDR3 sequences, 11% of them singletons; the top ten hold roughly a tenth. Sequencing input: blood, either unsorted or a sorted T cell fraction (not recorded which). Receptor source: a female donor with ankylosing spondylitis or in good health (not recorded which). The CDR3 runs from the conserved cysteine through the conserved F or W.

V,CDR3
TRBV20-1,CSANRGPRETQYF
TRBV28,CASSRSVAGSSGETQYF
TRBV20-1,CSAFRQDYSNQPQHF
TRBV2,CASTTEPRIYEQFF
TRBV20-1,CSARDRRGTGPLDTQYF
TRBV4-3,CASSQDGASGANYNEQFF
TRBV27,CASSFLGQGTYEQYF
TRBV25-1,CASSRAGQINNSPLHF
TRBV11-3,CASRRLAGETTGELFF
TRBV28,CASSLSPGRYEQYF
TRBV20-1,CSGAGGPGETQYF
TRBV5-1,CASSPFVGGPYEQYF
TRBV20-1,CSAPLAGSNEQFF
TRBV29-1,CSVKGTSYEQYF
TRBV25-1,CASEQGPDEQYF
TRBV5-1,CASSPRLAGGLDTQYF
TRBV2,CASRGLAGFEQFF
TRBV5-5,CASSFSGKNTGELFF
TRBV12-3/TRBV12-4,CASSLDRGSIAEVADTQYF
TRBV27,CASTRGLGPYEQYF
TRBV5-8,CASSLGTRQIKTDTQYF
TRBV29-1,CSVESYDKAFF
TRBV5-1,CASSLGSSAGGWNEQFF
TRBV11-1,CASRPVLAELANTGELFF